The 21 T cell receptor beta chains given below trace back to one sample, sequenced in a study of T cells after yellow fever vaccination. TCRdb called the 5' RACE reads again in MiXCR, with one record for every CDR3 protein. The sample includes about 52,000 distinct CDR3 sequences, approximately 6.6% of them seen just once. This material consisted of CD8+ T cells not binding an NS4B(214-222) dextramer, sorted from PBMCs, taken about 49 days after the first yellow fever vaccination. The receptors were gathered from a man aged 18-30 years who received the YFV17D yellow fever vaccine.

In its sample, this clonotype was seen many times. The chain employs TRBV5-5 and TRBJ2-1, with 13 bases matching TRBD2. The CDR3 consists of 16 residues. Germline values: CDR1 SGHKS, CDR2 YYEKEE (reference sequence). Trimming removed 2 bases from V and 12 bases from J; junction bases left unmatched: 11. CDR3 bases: TGTGCCAGCAGCTTCGGACTAGCGGGGGTTCGAACTGGGCAGTTCTTC. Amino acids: CASSFGLAGVRTGQFF.

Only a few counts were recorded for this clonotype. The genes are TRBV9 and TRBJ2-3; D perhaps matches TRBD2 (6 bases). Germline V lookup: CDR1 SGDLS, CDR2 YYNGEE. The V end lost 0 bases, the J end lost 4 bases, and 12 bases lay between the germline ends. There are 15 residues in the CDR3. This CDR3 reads CASSVGASESDTQYF. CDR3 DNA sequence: TGTGCCAGCAGCGTAGGGGCTAGCGAGTCAGATACGCAGTATTTT. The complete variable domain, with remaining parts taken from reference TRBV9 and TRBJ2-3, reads DSGVTQTPKHLITATGQRVTLRCSPRSGDLSVYWYQQSLDQGLQFLIQYYNGEERAKGNILERFSAQQFPDLHSELNLSSLELGDSALYFCASSVGASESDTQYFGPGTRLTVL.

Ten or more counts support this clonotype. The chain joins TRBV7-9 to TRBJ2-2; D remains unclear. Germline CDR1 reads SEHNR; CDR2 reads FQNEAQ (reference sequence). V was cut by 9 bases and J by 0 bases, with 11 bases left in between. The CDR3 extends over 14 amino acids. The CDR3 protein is CASPRAPNTGELFF. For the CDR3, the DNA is TGTGCCAGTCCTCGAGCACCGAACACCGGGGAGCTGTTTTTT.

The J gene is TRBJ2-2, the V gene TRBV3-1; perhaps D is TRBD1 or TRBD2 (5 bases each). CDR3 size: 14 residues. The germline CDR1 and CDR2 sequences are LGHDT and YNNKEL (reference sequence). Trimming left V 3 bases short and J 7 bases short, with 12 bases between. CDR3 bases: TGTGCCAGCAGCCACACGTGGGGGAACGGGGAGCTGTTTTTT. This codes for CASSHTWGNGELFF.

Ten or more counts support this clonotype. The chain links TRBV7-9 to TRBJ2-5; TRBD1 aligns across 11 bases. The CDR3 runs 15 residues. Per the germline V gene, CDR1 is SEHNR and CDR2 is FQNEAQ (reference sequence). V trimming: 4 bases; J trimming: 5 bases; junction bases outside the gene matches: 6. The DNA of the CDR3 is TGTGCCAGCAGCTACCAGGACAGGGGGCAGGAGACCCAGTACTTC. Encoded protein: CASSYQDRGQETQYF. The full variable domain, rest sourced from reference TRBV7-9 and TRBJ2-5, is DTGVSQNPRHKITKRGQNVTFRCDPISEHNRLYWYRQTLGQGPEFLTYFQNEAQLEKSRLLSDRFSAERPKGSFSTLEIQRTEQGDSAMYLCASSYQDRGQETQYFGPGTRLLVL.

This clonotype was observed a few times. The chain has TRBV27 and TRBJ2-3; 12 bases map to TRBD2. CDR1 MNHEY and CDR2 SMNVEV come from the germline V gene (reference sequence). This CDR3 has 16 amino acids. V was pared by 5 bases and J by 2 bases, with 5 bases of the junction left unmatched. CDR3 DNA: TGTGCCAGCAGTCAGGGACTAGCGGGTTTCACAGATACGCAGTATTTT. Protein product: CASSQGLAGFTDTQYF.

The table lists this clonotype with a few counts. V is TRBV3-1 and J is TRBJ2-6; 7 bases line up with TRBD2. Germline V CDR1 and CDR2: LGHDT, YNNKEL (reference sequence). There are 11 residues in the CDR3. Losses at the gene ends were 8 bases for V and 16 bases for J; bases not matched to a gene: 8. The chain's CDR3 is CASAGGFTLTF. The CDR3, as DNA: TGTGCCAGCGCCGGGGGGTTTACTCTGACTTTC.

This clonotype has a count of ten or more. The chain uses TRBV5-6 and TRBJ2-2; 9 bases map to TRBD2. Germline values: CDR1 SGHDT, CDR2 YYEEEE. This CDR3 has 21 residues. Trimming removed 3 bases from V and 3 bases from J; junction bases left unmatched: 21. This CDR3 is CASSSALALSAGGQYTGELFF. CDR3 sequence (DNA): TGTGCCAGCAGCTCCGCCCTGGCCTTGTCGGCGGGGGGGCAGTACACCGGGGAGCTGTTTTTT.

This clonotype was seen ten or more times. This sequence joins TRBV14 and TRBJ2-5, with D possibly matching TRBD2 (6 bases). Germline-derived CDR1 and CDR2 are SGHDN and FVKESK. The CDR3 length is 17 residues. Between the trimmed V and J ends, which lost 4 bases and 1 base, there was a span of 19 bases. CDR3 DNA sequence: TGTGCCAGCAGCCTCGGGACTTCCATTACCTTCCAAGAGACCCAGTACTTC. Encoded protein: CASSLGTSITFQETQYF.

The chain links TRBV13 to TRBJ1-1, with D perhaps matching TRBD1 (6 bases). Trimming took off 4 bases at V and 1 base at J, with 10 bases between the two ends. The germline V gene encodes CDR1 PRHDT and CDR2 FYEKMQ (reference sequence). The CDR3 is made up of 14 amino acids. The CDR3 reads CASSSRGGNTEAFF. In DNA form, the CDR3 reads TGTGCCAGCAGCTCGAGGGGGGGGAACACTGAAGCTTTCTTT.

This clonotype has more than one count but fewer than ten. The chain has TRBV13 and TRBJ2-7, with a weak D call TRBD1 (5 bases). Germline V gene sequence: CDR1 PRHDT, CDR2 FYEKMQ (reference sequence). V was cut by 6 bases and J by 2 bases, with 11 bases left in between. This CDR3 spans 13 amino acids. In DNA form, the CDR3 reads TGTGCCAGCAGTCCTATCAGGGCCTACGAGCAGTACTTC. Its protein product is CASSPIRAYEQYF.

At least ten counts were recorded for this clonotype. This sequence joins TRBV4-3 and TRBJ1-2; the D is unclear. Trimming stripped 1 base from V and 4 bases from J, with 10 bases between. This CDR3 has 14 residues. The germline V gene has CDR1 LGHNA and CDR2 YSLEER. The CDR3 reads CASSQVSGSYGYTF. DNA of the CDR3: TGCGCCAGCAGCCAAGTTAGTGGTTCCTATGGCTACACCTTC.

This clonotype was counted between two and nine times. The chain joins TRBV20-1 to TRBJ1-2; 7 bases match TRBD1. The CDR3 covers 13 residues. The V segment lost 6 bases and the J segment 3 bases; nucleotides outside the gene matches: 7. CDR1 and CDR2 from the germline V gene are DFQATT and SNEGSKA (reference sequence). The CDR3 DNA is TGCAGTGCAAAGACAGGGCTAGACTATGGCTACACCTTC. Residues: CSAKTGLDYGYTF.

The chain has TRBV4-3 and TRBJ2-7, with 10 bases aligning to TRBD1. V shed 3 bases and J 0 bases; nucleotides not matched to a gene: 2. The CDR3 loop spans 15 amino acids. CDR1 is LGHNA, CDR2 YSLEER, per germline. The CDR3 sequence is CASSHGTGASYEQYF. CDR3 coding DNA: TGCGCCAGCAGCCATGGGACAGGGGCCTCCTACGAGCAGTACTTC.

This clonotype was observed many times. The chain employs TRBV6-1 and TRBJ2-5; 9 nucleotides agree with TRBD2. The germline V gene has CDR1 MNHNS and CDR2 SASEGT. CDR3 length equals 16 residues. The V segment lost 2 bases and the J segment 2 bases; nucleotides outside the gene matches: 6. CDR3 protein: CASSELGGGGQETQYF. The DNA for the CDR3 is TGTGCCAGCAGTGAACTCGGCGGGGGGGGGCAAGAGACCCAGTACTTC.

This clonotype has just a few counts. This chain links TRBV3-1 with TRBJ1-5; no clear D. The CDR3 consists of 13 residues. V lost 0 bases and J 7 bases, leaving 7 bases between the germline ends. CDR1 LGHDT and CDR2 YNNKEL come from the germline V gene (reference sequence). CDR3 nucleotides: TGTGCCAGCAGCCAAGAGGAGGTCCAGCCCCAGCATTTT. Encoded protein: CASSQEEVQPQHF. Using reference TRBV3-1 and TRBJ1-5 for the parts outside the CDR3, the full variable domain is DTAVSQTPKYLVTQMGNDKSIKCEQNLGHDTMYWYKQDSKKFLKIMFSYNNKELIINETVPNRFSPKSPDKAHLNLHINSLELGDSAVYFCASSQEEVQPQHFGDGTRLSIL.

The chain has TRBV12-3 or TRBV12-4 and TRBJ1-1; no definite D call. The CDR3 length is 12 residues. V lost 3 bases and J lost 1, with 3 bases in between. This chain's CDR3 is CASSFSNTEAFF. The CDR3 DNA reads TGTGCCAGCAGTTTCTCGAACACTGAAGCTTTCTTT.

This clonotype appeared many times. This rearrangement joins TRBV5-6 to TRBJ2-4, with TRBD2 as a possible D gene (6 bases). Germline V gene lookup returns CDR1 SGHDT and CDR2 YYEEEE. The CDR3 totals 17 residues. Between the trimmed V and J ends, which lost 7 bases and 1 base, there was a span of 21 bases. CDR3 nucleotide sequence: TGTGCCAGCTCGTTTAGCGGAACCATGGTGGCCAAAAACATTCAGTACTTC. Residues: CASSFSGTMVAKNIQYF. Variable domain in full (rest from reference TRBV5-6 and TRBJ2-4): DAGVTQSPTHLIKTRGQQVTLRCSPKSGHDTVSWYQQALGQGPQFIFQYYEEEERQRGNFPDRFSGHQFPNYSSELNVNALLLGDSALYLCASSFSGTMVAKNIQYFGAGTRLSVL.

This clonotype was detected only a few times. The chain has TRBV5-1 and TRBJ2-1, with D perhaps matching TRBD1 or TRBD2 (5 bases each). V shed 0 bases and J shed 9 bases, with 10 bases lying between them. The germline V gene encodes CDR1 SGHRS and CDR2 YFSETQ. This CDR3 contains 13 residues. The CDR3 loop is CASSLAEGREQFF. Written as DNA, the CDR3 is TGCGCCAGCAGCTTGGCCGAGGGGCGTGAGCAGTTCTTC.

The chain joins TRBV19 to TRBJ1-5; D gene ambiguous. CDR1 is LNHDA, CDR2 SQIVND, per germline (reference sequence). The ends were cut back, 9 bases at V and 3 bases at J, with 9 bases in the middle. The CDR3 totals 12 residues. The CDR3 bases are TGTGCCAGCGGCACCCTCAATCAGCCCCAGCATTTT. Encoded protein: CASGTLNQPQHF.

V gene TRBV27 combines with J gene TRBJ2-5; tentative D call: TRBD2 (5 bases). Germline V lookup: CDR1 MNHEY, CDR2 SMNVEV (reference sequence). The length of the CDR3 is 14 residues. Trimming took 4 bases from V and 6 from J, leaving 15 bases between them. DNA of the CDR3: TGTGCCAGCAGTTCAAACCCGGCCGGGAAGACCCAGTACTTC. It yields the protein CASSSNPAGKTQYF.